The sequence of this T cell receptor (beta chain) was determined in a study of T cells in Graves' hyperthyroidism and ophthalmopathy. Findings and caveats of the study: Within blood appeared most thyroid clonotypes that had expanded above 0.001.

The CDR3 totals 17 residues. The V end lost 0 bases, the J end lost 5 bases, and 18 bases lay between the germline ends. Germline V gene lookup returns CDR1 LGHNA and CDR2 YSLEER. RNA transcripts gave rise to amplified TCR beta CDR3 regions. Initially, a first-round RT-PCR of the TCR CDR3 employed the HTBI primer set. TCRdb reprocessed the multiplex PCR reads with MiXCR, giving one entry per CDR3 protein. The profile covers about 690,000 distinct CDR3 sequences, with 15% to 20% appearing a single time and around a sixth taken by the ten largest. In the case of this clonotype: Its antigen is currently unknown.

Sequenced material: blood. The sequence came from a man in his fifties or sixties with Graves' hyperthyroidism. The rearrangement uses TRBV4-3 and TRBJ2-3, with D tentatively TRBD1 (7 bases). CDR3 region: CASSQDPGQVGGDTQYF. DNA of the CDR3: TGCGCCAGCAGCCAAGACCCCGGACAGGTGGGGGGAGATACGCAGTATTTT.